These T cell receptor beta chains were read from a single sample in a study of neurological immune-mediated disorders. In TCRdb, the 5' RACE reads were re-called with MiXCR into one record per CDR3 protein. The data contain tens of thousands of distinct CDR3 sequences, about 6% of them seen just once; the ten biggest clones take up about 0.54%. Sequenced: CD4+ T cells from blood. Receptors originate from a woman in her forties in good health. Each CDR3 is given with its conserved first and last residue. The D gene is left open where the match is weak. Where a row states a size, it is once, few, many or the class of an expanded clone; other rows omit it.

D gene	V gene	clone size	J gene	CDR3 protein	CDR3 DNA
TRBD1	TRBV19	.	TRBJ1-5	CASSRGPGNQPQHF	TGTGCCAGTAGCAGGGGGCCTGGCAATCAGCCCCAGCATTTT
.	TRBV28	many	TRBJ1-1	CASVRVGLNTEAFF	TGTGCCAGCGTTAGGGTAGGCCTGAACACTGAAGCTTTCTTT
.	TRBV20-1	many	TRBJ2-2	CSARGMGGDGELFF	TGCAGTGCTAGGGGTATGGGCGGAGACGGGGAGCTGTTTTTT
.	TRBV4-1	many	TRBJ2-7	CASSPGLRWENYEQYF	TGCGCCAGCAGCCCTGGACTCCGGTGGGAAAACTACGAGCAGTACTTC
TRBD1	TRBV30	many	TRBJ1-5	CAWLTGLPNQPQHF	TGTGCCTGGTTGACAGGGTTACCCAATCAGCCCCAGCATTTT
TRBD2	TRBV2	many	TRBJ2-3	CASRNFLAGGDTQYF	TGTGCCAGCAGGAACTTTCTAGCGGGAGGAGATACGCAGTATTTT
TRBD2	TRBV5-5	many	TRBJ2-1	CASSLEGTSNEQFF	TGTGCCAGCAGCTTGGAAGGGACTAGCAATGAGCAGTTCTTC
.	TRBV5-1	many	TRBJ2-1	CASSFPGTNEQFF	TGCGCCAGCAGCTTCCCAGGTACCAATGAGCAGTTCTTC
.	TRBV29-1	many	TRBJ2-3	CSSDTDTQYF	TGCAGCTCTGACACAGATACGCAGTATTTT
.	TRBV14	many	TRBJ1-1	CASRLHLNTEAFF	TGTGCCAGCAGACTCCATTTGAACACTGAAGCTTTCTTT
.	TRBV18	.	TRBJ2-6	CASSPSGFGANVLTF	TGTGCCAGCTCACCTTCAGGGTTTGGGGCCAACGTCCTGACTTTC
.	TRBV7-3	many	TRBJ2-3	CASSRIGDTQYF	TGTGCCAGCAGCCGGATTGGAGATACGCAGTATTTT
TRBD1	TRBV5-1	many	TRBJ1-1	CASSVDREDTEAFF	TGCGCCAGCAGCGTTGACAGGGAAGACACTGAAGCTTTCTTT
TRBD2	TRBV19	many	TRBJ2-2	CASRYSGRTGELFF	TGTGCCAGTAGATATAGCGGGAGAACCGGGGAGCTGTTTTTT
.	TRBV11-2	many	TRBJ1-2	CASSPWGNYGYTF	TGTGCCAGCAGCCCTTGGGGCAACTATGGCTACACCTTC
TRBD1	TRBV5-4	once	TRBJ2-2	CASSWDSLNTGELFF	TGTGCCAGCAGCTGGGACAGCCTTAACACCGGGGAGCTGTTTTTT
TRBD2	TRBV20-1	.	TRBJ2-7	CSAVGGGDANEQYF	TGCAGTGCCGTGGGGGGGGGTGACGCAAACGAGCAGTACTTC
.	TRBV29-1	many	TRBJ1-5	CSVEEVDQPQHF	TGCAGCGTTGAAGAAGTGGATCAGCCCCAGCATTTT
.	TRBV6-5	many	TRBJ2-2	CAITQSSQGPGELFF	TGTGCCATTACTCAAAGCTCCCAGGGTCCCGGGGAGCTGTTTTTT
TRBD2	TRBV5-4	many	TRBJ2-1	CASSSPGLILKPHF	TGTGCCAGCAGCTCCCCGGGACTAATTCTTAAGCCCCACTTC
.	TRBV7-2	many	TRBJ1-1	CASGTDARNTEAFF	TGTGCCAGCGGAACAGACGCCCGGAACACTGAAGCTTTCTTT
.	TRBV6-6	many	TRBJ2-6	CASSYIGAGANVLTF	TGTGCCAGCAGTTATATCGGGGCTGGGGCCAACGTCCTGACTTTC
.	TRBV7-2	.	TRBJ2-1	CASSREQFF	TGTGCCAGCAGCCGGGAGCAGTTCTTC
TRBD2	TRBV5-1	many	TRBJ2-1	CASSLGASGDEQFF	TGCGCCAGCAGCTTGGGGGCTAGCGGGGATGAGCAGTTCTTC
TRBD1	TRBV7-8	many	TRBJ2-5	CASSLGTGAVETQYF	TGTGCCAGCAGCTTAGGGACAGGGGCTGTGGAGACCCAGTACTTC
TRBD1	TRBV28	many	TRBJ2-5	CASSWTGFRETQYF	TGTGCCAGCAGTTGGACAGGGTTTAGGGAGACCCAGTACTTC
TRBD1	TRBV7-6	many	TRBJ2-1	CASSSHNPSGTGAYNEQFF	TGTGCCAGCAGCTCACATAATCCCTCCGGGACAGGGGCCTACAATGAGCAGTTCTTC
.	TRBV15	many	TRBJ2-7	CATSSAGDEQYF	TGTGCCACCAGCAGTGCAGGGGACGAGCAGTACTTC
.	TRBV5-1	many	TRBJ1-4	CASSLSGFNEKLFF	TGCGCCAGCAGCTTGTCAGGTTTTAACGAAAAACTGTTTTTT
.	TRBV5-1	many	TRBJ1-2	CASSLDGPYGYTF	TGCGCCAGCAGCTTGGATGGACCTTATGGCTACACCTTC
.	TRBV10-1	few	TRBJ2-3	CASSDPGSEITQYF	TGCGCCAGCAGTGACCCTGGCTCGGAGATCACGCAGTATTTT
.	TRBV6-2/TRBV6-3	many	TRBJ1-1	CASREGGTEAFF	TGTGCCAGCAGGGAAGGGGGCACTGAAGCTTTCTTT
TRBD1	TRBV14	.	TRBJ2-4	CASSHAGGENIQYF	TGTGCCAGCAGCCATGCAGGGGGCGAAAACATTCAGTACTTC
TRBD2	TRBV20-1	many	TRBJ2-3	CRGAGVGTDTQYF	TGCAGAGGGGCGGGAGTGGGCACAGATACGCAGTATTTT
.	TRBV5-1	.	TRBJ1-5	CASTAAGGGQPQHF	TGCGCCAGCACCGCAGCGGGGGGCGGACAGCCCCAGCATTTT
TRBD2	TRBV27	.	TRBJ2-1	CASSLPLAGGQGNEQFF	TGTGCCAGCAGTTTACCCCTAGCGGGAGGGCAGGGCAATGAGCAGTTCTTC
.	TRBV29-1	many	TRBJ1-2	CSGEGPGYTF	TGCAGCGGTGAGGGTCCTGGCTACACCTTC
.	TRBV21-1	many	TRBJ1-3	CASSKVRAQTPRRNTIYF	TGTGCCAGCAGCAAAGTCCGGGCCCAGACCCCCCGCAGAAACACCATATATTTT
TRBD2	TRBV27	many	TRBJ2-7	CASSYAGGRKYEQYF	TGTGCCAGCAGTTATGCGGGAGGCCGAAAGTACGAGCAGTACTTC
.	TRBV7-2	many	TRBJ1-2	CASSETTSTNYGYTF	TGTGCCAGCAGCGAAACTACAAGTACTAACTATGGCTACACCTTC
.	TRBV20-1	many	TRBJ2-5	CSARDHHKTQYF	TGCAGTGCTAGAGATCATCACAAGACCCAGTACTTC
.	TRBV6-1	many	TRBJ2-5	CASSEVGPLWAQYF	TGTGCCAGCAGTGAAGTGGGACCACTGTGGGCCCAGTACTTC
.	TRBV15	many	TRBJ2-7	CATSRAWEGGTLAYEQYF	TGTGCCACCAGCAGAGCGTGGGAGGGGGGGACGTTAGCCTACGAGCAGTACTTC
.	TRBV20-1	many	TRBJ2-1	CSAEKGGRNEQFF	TGCAGTGCCGAGAAGGGGGGGAGGAATGAGCAGTTCTTC
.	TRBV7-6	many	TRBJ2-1	CASSLGGGPEVDEQFF	TGTGCCAGCAGCTTAGGTGGGGGGCCGGAGGTGGATGAGCAGTTCTTC